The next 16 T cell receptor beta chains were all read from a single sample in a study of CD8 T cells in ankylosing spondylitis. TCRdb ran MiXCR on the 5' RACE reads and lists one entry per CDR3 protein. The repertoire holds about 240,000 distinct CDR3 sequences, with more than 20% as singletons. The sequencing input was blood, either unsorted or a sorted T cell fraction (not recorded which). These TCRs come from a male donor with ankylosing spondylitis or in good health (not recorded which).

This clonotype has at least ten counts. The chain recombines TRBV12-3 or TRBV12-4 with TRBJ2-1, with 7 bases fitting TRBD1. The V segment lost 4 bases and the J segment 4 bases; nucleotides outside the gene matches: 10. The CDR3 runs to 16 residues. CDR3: CASSSPQGIGYNEQFF. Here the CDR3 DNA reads TGTGCCAGCAGTTCTCCACAGGGGATTGGGTACAATGAGCAGTTCTTC.

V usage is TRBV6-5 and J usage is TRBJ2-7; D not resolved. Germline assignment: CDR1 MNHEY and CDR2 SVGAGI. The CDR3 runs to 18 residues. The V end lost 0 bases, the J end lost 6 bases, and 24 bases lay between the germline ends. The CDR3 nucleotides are TGTGCCAGCAGTTACTCGCCGATTGTACAATCGGGTCTCTCCGAGCAGTACTTC. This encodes CASSYSPIVQSGLSEQYF.

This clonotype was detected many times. Written as DNA, the CDR3 is TGCAGCGCCGAGACAGGGTCGAACGAGCAGTACTTC. Protein: CSAETGSNEQYF. This chain joins TRBV29-1 and TRBJ2-7; 7 nucleotides agree with TRBD1. CDR3 length: 12 residues. Germline V lookup: CDR1 SQVTM, CDR2 ANQGSEA. The trim removed 7 bases at V and 5 bases at J, leaving 8 bases unmatched.

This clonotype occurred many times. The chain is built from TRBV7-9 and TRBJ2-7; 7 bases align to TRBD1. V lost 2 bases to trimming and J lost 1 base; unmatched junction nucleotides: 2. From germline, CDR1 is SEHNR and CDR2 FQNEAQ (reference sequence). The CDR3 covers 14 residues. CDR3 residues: CASSLQTGSYEQYF. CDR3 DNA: TGTGCCAGCAGCTTACAGACAGGGTCCTACGAGCAGTACTTC.

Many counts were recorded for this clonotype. The CDR3 loop is CSVGGTVQETQYF. In DNA, the CDR3 is TGCAGCGTTGGAGGGACAGTCCAAGAGACCCAGTACTTC. The chain has TRBV29-1 and TRBJ2-5; 7 nucleotides match TRBD1. V dropped 4 bases and J dropped 1; count of bases not matched to a gene: 3. The V gene's germline CDR1 is SQVTM and CDR2 ANQGSEA. This CDR3 region has 13 residues.

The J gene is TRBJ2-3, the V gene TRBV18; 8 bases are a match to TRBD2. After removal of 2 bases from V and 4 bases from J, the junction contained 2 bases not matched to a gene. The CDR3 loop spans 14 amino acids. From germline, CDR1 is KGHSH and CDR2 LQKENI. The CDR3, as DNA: TGTGCCAGCTCACCAGGGACTAGTGCAGATACGCAGTATTTT. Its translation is CASSPGTSADTQYF.

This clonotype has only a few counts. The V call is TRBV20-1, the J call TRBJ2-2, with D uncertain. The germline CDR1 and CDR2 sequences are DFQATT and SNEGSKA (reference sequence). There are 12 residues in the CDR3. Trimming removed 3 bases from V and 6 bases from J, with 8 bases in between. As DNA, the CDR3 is TGCAGTGCTAGGGTTGTTCCCGGGGAGCTGTTTTTT. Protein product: CSARVVPGELFF.

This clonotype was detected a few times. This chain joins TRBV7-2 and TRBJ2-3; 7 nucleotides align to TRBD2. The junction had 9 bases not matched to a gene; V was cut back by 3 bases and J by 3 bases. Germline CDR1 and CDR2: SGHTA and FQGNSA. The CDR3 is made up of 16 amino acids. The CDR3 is CASSFTRLAGTDTQYF. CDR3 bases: TGTGCCAGCAGCTTCACCAGACTAGCCGGGACAGATACGCAGTATTTT.

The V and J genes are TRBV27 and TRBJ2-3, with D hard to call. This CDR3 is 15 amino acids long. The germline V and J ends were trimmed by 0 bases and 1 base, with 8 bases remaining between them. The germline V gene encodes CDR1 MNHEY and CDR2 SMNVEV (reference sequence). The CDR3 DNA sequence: TGTGCCAGCAGTTTATCGTGGATTGGCACAGATACGCAGTATTTT. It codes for CASSLSWIGTDTQYF.

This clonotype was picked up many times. The DNA for the CDR3 is TGTGCCAGCAGTTACTCCACGAACACTGAAGCTTTCTTT. The encoded protein is CASSYSTNTEAFF. V gene TRBV6-2 or TRBV6-3 combines with J gene TRBJ1-1; D gene ambiguous. V was clipped by 0 bases and J by 1 base, with 3 bases between them. CDR1 and CDR2 from the germline V gene are MNHEY and SVGEGT. The CDR3 extends over 13 amino acids.

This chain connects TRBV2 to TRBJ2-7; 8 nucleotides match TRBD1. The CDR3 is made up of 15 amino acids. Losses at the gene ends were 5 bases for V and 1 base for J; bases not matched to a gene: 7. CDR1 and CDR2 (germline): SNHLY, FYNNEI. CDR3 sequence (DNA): TGTGCCAGCAGTACGGGGCGACAGGGGTCCTACGAGCAGTACTTC. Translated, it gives CASSTGRQGSYEQYF.

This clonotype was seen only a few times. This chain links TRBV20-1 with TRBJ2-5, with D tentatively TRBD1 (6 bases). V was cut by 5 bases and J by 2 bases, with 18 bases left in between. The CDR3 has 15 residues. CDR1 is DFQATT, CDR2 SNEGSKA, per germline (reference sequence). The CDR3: CSAPSADRLQETQYF. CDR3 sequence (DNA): TGCAGTGCTCCCTCAGCGGACAGACTACAAGAGACCCAGTACTTC.

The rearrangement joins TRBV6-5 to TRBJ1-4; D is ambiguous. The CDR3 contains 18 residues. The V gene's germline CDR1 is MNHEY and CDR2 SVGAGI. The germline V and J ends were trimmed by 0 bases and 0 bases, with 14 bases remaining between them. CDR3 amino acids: CASSYSDPWQATNEKLFF. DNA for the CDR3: TGTGCCAGCAGTTACTCGGACCCATGGCAGGCAACTAATGAAAAACTGTTTTTT.

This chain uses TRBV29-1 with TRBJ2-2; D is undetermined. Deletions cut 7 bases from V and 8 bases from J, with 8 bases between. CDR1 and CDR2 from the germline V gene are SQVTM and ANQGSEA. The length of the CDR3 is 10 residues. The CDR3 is CSGMGGELFF. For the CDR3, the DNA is TGCAGCGGCATGGGGGGGGAGCTGTTTTTT.

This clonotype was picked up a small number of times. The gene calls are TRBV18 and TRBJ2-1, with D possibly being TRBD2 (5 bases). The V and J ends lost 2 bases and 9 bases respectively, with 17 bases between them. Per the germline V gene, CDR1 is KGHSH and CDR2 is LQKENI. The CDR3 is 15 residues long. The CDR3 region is CASSPVAGPGGEQFF. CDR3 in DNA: TGTGCCAGCTCACCAGTCGCGGGCCCAGGAGGTGAGCAGTTCTTC.

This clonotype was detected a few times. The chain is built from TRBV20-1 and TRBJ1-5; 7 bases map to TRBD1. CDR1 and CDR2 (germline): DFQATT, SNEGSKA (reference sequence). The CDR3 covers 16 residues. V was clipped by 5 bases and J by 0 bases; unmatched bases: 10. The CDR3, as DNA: TGCAGTGCTTTCCCGGGACAGTCCTATAGCAATCAGCCCCAGCATTTT. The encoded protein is CSAFPGQSYSNQPQHF.